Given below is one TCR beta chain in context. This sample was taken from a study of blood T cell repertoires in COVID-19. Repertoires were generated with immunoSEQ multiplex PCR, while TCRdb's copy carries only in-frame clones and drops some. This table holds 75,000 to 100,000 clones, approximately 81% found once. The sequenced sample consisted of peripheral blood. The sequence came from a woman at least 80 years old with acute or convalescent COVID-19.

DNA of the CDR3: TGTGCCAGCAGCACAGGACAGGGGGGGAGCTACAATGAGCAGTTCTTC. Protein sequence: CASSTGQGGSYNEQFF. The chain is built from TRBV7-6 and TRBJ2-1; 10 bases line up with TRBD1. Germline V gene sequence: CDR1 SGHVS, CDR2 FNYEAQ. CDR3 length: 16 residues. Unmatched junction bases numbered 7, after V lost 5 bases and J lost 3 bases.